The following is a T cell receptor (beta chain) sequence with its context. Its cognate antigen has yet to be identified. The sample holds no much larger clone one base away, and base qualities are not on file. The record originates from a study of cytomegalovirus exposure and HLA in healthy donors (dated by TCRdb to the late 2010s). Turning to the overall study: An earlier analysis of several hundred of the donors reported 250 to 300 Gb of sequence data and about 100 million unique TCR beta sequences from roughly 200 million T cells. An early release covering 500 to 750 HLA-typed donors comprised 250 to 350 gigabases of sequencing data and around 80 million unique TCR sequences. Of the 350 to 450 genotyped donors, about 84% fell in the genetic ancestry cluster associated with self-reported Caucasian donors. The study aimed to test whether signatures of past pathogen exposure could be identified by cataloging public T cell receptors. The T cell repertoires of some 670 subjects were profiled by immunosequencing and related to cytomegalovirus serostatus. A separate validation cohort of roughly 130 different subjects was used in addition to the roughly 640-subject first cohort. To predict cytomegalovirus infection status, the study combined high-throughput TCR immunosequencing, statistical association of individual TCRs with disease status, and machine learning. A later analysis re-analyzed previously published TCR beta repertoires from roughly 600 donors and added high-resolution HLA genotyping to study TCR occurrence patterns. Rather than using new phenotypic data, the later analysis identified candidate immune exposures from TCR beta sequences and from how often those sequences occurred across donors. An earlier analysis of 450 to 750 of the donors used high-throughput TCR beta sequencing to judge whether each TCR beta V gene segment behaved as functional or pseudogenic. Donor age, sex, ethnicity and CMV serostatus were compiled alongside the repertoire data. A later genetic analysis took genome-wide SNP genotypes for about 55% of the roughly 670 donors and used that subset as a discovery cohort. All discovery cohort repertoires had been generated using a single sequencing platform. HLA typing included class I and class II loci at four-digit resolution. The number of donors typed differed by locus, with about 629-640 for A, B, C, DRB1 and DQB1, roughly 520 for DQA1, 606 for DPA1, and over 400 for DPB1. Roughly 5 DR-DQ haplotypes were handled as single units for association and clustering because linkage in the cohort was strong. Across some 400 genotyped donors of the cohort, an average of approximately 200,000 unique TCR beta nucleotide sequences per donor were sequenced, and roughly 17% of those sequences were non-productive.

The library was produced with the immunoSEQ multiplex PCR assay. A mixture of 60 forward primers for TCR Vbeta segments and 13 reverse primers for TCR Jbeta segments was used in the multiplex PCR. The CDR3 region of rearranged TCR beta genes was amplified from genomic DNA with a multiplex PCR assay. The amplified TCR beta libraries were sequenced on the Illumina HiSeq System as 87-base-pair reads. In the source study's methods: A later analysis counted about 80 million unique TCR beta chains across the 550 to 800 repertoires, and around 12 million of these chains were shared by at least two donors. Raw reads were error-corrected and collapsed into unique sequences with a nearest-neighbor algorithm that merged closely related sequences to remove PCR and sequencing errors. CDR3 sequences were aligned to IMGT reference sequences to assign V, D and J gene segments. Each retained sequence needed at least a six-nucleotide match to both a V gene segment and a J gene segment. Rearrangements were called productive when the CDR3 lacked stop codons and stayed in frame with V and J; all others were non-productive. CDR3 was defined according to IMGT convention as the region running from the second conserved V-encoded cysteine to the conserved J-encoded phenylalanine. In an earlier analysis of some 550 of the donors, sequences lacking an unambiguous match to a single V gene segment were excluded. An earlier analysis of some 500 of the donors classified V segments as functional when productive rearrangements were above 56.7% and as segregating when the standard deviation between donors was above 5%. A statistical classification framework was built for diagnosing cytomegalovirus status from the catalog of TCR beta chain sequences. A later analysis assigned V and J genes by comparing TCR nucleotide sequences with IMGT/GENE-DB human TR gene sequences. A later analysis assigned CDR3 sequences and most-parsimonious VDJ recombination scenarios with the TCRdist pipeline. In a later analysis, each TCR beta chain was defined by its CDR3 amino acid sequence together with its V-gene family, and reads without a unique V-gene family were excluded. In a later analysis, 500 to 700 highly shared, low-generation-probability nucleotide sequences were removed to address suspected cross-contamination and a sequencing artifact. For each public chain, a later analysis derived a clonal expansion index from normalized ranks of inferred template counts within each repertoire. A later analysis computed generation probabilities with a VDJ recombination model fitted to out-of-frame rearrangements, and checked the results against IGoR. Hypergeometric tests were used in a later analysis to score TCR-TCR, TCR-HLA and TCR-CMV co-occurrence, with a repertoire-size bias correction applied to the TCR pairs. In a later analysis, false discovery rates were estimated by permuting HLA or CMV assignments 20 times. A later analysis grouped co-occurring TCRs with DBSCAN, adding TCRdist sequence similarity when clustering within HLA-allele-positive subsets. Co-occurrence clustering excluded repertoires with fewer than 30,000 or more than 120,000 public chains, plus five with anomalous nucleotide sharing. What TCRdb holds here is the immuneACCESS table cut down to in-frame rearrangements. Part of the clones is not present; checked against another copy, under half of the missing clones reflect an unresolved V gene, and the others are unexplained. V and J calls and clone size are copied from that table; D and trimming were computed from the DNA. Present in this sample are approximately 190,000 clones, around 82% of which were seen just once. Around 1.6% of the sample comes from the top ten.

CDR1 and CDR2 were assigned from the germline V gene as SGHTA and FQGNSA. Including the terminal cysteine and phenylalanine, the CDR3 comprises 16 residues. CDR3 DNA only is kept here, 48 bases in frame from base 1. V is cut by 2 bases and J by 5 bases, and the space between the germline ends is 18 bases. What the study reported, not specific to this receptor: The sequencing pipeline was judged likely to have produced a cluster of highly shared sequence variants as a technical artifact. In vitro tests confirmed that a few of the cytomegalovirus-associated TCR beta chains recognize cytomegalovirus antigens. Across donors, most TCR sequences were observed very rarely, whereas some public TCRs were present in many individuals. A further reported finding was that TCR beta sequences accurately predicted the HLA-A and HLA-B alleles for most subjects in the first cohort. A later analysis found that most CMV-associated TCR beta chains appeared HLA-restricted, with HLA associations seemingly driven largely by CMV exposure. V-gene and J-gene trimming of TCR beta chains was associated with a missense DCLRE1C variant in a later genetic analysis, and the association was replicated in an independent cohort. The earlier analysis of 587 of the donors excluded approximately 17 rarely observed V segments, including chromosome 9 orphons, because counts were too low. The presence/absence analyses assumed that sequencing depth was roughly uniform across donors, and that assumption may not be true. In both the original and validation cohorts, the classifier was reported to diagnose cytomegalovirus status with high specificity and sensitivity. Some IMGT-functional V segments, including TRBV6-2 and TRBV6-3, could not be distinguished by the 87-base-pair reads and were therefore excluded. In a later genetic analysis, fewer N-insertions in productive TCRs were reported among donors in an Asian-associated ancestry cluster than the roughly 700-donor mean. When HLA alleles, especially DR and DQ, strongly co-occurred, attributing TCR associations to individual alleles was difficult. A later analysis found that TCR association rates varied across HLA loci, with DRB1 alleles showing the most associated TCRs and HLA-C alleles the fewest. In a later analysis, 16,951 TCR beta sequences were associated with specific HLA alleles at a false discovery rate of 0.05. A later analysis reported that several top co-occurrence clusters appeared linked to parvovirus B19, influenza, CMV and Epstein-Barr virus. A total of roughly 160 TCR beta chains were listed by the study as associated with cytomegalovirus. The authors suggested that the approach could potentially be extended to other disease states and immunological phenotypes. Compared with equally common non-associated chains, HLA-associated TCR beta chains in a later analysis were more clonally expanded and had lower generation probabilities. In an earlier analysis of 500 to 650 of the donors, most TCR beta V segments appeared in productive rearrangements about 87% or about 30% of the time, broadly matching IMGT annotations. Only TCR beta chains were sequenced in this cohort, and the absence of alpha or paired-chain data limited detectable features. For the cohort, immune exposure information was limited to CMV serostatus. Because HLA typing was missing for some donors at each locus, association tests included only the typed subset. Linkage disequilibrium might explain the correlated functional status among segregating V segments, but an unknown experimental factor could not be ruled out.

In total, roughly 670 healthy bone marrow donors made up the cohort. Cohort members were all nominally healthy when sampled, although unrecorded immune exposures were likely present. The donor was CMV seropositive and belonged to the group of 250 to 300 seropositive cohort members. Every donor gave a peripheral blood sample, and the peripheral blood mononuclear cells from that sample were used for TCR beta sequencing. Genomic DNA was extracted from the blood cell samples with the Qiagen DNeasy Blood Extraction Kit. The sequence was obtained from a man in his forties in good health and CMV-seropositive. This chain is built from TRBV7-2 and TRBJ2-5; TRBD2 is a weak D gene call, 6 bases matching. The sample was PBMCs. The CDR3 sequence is CASSLNSGGVRETQYF. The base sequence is TGTGCCAGCAGCTTAAATAGCGGAGGCGTTAGGGAGACCCAGTACTTC.